This is a list of T cell receptor beta chains from one sample in a study of shared clonotypes between healthy human individuals. Sequenced by immunoSEQ multiplex PCR; TCRdb stores in-frame clones only, minus some. The sample has 1.4 million or so clones, 97% to 99% seen once; the top ten hold 0.36%. The sample taken for sequencing was naive CD4+ T cells sorted from blood. These receptors were taken from a man aged 25 to 45 in good health. Both conserved end residues are part of each CDR3. The D gene is left open where the match is weak. Clone size is not always given. Where it is, it says once, few, many or a class for expanded clones.

CDR3nt: TGTGCCAGCAGCTTGGGGCAGAACACCGGGGAGCTGTTTTTT; CDR3aa: CASSLGQNTGELFF; d_gene: -; v_gene: TRBV5-4; abundance: -; j_gene: TRBJ2-2
CDR3nt: TGTGCCAGTAGTCAACCGACAGGGTCGAGGGAGCAGTACTTC; CDR3aa: CASSQPTGSREQYF; d_gene: TRBD1; v_gene: TRBV19; abundance: -; j_gene: TRBJ2-7
CDR3nt: TGTGCCAGCAGTTTTCTGACAAGGGGCGTCCACGAGCAGTACTTC; CDR3aa: CASSFLTRGVHEQYF; d_gene: -; v_gene: TRBV28; abundance: -; j_gene: TRBJ2-7
CDR3nt: TGTGCCAGCAGGGAGGGGGTGGATCAGCCCCAGCATTTT; CDR3aa: CASREGVDQPQHF; d_gene: -; v_gene: TRBV25-1; abundance: -; j_gene: TRBJ1-5
CDR3nt: TGTGCCAGCAGCCGGCGGGACAGGGGTTGGACTGAAGCTTTCTTT; CDR3aa: CASSRRDRGWTEAFF; d_gene: TRBD1; v_gene: TRBV7-9; abundance: -; j_gene: TRBJ1-1
CDR3nt: TGTGCCAGCAGCTTAATGGACGGCCGCTCTGGAAACACCATATATTTT; CDR3aa: CASSLMDGRSGNTIYF; d_gene: -; v_gene: TRBV7-6; abundance: -; j_gene: TRBJ1-3
CDR3nt: TGTGCCAGCAGCATGACAGGGTGGGCGCAGTATTTT; CDR3aa: CASSMTGWAQYF; d_gene: TRBD1; v_gene: TRBV7-2; abundance: -; j_gene: TRBJ2-3
CDR3nt: TGCGCCAGCAGCTTGGATAACAGGGATCTCGAAGCTTTCTTT; CDR3aa: CASSLDNRDLEAFF; d_gene: -; v_gene: TRBV5-1; abundance: -; j_gene: TRBJ1-1
CDR3nt: TGTGCCAGCAGCCGGGACTTTCCCTACGAGCAGTACTTC; CDR3aa: CASSRDFPYEQYF; d_gene: -; v_gene: TRBV14; abundance: -; j_gene: TRBJ2-7
CDR3nt: TGCGCCAGCAGCTTGGCCGGGGTCGGACTGCCCGGGGAGCTGTTTTTT; CDR3aa: CASSLAGVGLPGELFF; d_gene: -; v_gene: TRBV5-1; abundance: -; j_gene: TRBJ2-2
CDR3nt: TGTGCCAGCTCACCGGGGCTAAGATCCGGCTTCTCTGGAAACACCATATATTTT; CDR3aa: CASSPGLRSGFSGNTIYF; d_gene: -; v_gene: TRBV18; abundance: once; j_gene: TRBJ1-3
CDR3nt: TGTGCCAGCAGCGTAGCGAAGAACACTGAAGCTTTCTTT; CDR3aa: CASSVAKNTEAFF; d_gene: -; v_gene: TRBV9; abundance: -; j_gene: TRBJ1-1
CDR3nt: TGTGCCACCGGAACGAAAGGACAGGGAGATCAGCCCCAGCATTTT; CDR3aa: CATGTKGQGDQPQHF; d_gene: TRBD1; v_gene: TRBV15; abundance: -; j_gene: TRBJ1-5
CDR3nt: TGTGCCAGCTGGAGGTGGGCAGATACGCAGTATTTT; CDR3aa: CASWRWADTQYF; d_gene: -; v_gene: TRBV27; abundance: -; j_gene: TRBJ2-3
CDR3nt: TGTGCCAGCAGTGCTGAATCTTTTATGCAGTATTTT; CDR3aa: CASSAESFMQYF; d_gene: -; v_gene: TRBV28; abundance: -; j_gene: TRBJ2-3
CDR3nt: TGTGCCAGCAGTCCCCCCGAGGCAGGGTCACACTATGGCTACACCTTC; CDR3aa: CASSPPEAGSHYGYTF; d_gene: -; v_gene: TRBV28; abundance: -; j_gene: TRBJ1-2
CDR3nt: TGTGCCAGTAAAGGACAGGTAATGTACAATGAGCAGTTCTTC; CDR3aa: CASKGQVMYNEQFF; d_gene: TRBD1; v_gene: TRBV19; abundance: -; j_gene: TRBJ2-1
CDR3nt: TGTGCCAGCAGCCGGACGGACTACGAGCAGTACTTC; CDR3aa: CASSRTDYEQYF; d_gene: -; v_gene: TRBV11-2; abundance: -; j_gene: TRBJ2-7
CDR3nt: TGTGCCAGCAGTTTATTTGGGGTTGGGGTTGGCTACACCTTC; CDR3aa: CASSLFGVGVGYTF; d_gene: -; v_gene: TRBV28; abundance: -; j_gene: TRBJ1-2
CDR3nt: TGTGCCAGCAGCCAAGCCCCGTGGCACGAGCAGTACTTC; CDR3aa: CASSQAPWHEQYF; d_gene: -; v_gene: TRBV14; abundance: -; j_gene: TRBJ2-7
CDR3nt: TGCGCCAGCACTCCGGACGGATCATGGGATACGCAGTATTTT; CDR3aa: CASTPDGSWDTQYF; d_gene: -; v_gene: TRBV5-1; abundance: -; j_gene: TRBJ2-3
CDR3nt: TGTGCCAGCAGCTTAACCCGGGACAGGGCCAATGAGCAGTTCTTC; CDR3aa: CASSLTRDRANEQFF; d_gene: TRBD1; v_gene: TRBV7-3; abundance: -; j_gene: TRBJ2-1
CDR3nt: TGTGCCAGCAGTGGTGGGCTAGCAGTTGCCGAGCAGTTCTTC; CDR3aa: CASSGGLAVAEQFF; d_gene: -; v_gene: TRBV2; abundance: once; j_gene: TRBJ2-1
CDR3nt: TGTGCCAGTGGGGAGGGGGTCGGCGAGCAGTACTTC; CDR3aa: CASGEGVGEQYF; d_gene: -; v_gene: TRBV19; abundance: -; j_gene: TRBJ2-7
CDR3nt: TGTGCCAGCTCACCACGCAGGACGGATCAAGAGACCCAGTACTTC; CDR3aa: CASSPRRTDQETQYF; d_gene: -; v_gene: TRBV18; abundance: once; j_gene: TRBJ2-5
CDR3nt: TGTGCCAGCAGCTTTCTTGGACAGGGAAGCACCGGGGAGCTGTTTTTT; CDR3aa: CASSFLGQGSTGELFF; d_gene: TRBD1; v_gene: TRBV7-8; abundance: -; j_gene: TRBJ2-2
CDR3nt: TGCAGCGTCGCCTTCGCGGGAGGTCTCACCGGGGAGCTGTTTTTT; CDR3aa: CSVAFAGGLTGELFF; d_gene: TRBD2; v_gene: TRBV29-1; abundance: -; j_gene: TRBJ2-2
CDR3nt: TGTGCCAGCAGTTACGGACTAGCGGGAACGGATACGCAGTATTTT; CDR3aa: CASSYGLAGTDTQYF; d_gene: TRBD2; v_gene: TRBV6-5; abundance: once; j_gene: TRBJ2-3
CDR3nt: TGTGCCAGCAGCCCTCTGACTAGCGGGATAAGCTCCTACGAGCAGTACTTC; CDR3aa: CASSPLTSGISSYEQYF; d_gene: TRBD2; v_gene: TRBV5-6; abundance: -; j_gene: TRBJ2-7
CDR3nt: TGTGCCAGCAGCTTGGTCAGGGTGAGCTCTGGAAACACCATATATTTT; CDR3aa: CASSLVRVSSGNTIYF; d_gene: -; v_gene: TRBV5-6; abundance: -; j_gene: TRBJ1-3
CDR3nt: TGTGCCTGGAGTGGGGGGCTTTATAGCAATCAGCCCCAGCATTTT; CDR3aa: CAWSGGLYSNQPQHF; d_gene: -; v_gene: TRBV30; abundance: -; j_gene: TRBJ1-5
CDR3nt: TGTGCCAGCAGCGCGGGACAGGGAAGAAATGAGCAGTTCTTC; CDR3aa: CASSAGQGRNEQFF; d_gene: TRBD1; v_gene: TRBV5-4; abundance: -; j_gene: TRBJ2-1
CDR3nt: TGTGCCAGCAGTAACCCGGGACAGACAAATGAAAAACTGTTTTTT; CDR3aa: CASSNPGQTNEKLFF; d_gene: TRBD1; v_gene: TRBV6-1; abundance: -; j_gene: TRBJ1-4
CDR3nt: TGTGCCAGCAGTGAAGCTTATTGGCGGGACCGCAATGAGCAGTTCTTC; CDR3aa: CASSEAYWRDRNEQFF; d_gene: -; v_gene: TRBV2; abundance: once; j_gene: TRBJ2-1
CDR3nt: TGTGCCAGCAGTAGGACTAGCGTCGGGAGTGAGCAGTACTTC; CDR3aa: CASSRTSVGSEQYF; d_gene: TRBD2; v_gene: TRBV7-9; abundance: -; j_gene: TRBJ2-7
CDR3nt: TGTGCTAGTGGTCTCGGACAGGGGAACGGTGGCTACACCTTC; CDR3aa: CASGLGQGNGGYTF; d_gene: TRBD1; v_gene: TRBV12-5; abundance: -; j_gene: TRBJ1-2
CDR3nt: TGTGCCAGCTCACCACGTGAGAAGGCTGGAAACACCATATATTTT; CDR3aa: CASSPREKAGNTIYF; d_gene: -; v_gene: TRBV18; abundance: -; j_gene: TRBJ1-3
CDR3nt: TGCGCCAGCAGCCTGGGACTGATCTCTGGAAACACCATATATTTT; CDR3aa: CASSLGLISGNTIYF; d_gene: -; v_gene: TRBV4-1; abundance: -; j_gene: TRBJ1-3
CDR3nt: TGTGCCTGGAGTGGGGCTAGCGGGAGCTACAATGAGCAGTTCTTC; CDR3aa: CAWSGASGSYNEQFF; d_gene: TRBD2; v_gene: TRBV30; abundance: -; j_gene: TRBJ2-1
CDR3nt: TGTGCCAGCTCGAGTATACTGCAGGGGTCCGCTAGCACAGATACGCAGTATTTT; CDR3aa: CASSSILQGSASTDTQYF; d_gene: -; v_gene: TRBV18; abundance: -; j_gene: TRBJ2-3
CDR3nt: TGTGCCAGCACGGACAGGCCGTATAATGAGCAGTACTTC; CDR3aa: CASTDRPYNEQYF; d_gene: TRBD1; v_gene: TRBV5-6; abundance: -; j_gene: TRBJ2-7
CDR3nt: TGCGCCAGCAGCGGAAGCCTGGTCAGGGGGCACTCTGAAGCTTTCTTT; CDR3aa: CASSGSLVRGHSEAFF; d_gene: TRBD1; v_gene: TRBV4-1; abundance: -; j_gene: TRBJ1-1